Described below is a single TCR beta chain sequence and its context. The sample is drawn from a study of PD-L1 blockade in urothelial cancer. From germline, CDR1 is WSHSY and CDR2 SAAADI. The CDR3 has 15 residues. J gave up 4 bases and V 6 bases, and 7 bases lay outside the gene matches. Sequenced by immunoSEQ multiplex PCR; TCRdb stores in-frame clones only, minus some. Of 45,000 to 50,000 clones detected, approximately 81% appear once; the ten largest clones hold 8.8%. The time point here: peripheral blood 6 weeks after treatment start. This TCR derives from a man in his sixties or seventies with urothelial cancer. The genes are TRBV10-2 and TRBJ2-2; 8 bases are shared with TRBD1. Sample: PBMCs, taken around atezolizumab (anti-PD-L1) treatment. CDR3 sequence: CASRRDRGGTGELFF. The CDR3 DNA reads TGCGCCAGCAGGCGTGACAGGGGAGGCACCGGGGAGCTGTTTTTT.